Following are 18 T cell receptor beta chains from one sample sequenced in a study of blood T cell repertoires in COVID-19. The assay was immunoSEQ multiplex PCR, and TCRdb's table has in-frame clones only and misses some. The sample carries about 230,000 clones, 83% recorded once. Material: peripheral blood. Receptor source: a woman aged 70-85 years with active or convalescent COVID-19.

The genes are TRBV10-3 and TRBJ2-1, with 7 positions matching TRBD2. Germline V gene lookup returns CDR1 ENHRY and CDR2 SYGVKD. The CDR3 sequence is 16 residues long. J lost 3 bases, V lost 0 bases, and 5 bases had no gene match. This CDR3 reads CAISESWGTNYNEQFF. CDR3 coding DNA: TGTGCCATCAGTGAGTCGTGGGGGACTAACTACAATGAGCAGTTCTTC.

This sequence joins TRBV2 and TRBJ2-2; 9 bases are shared with TRBD1. Germline V gene data show CDR1 as SNHLY and CDR2 as FYNNEI. V trimming: 3 bases; J trimming: 8 bases; junction bases outside the gene matches: 4. This CDR3 has 14 amino acids. CDR3 DNA: TGTGCCAGCAGTGACCTTGGACAGGGGGGGGAGCTGTTTTTT. It codes for CASSDLGQGGELFF.

The chain combines TRBV4-3 with TRBJ1-1; D remains ambiguous. Trimming stripped 5 bases from V and 4 bases from J, with 11 bases between. From germline, CDR1 is LGHNA and CDR2 YSLEER. The CDR3 is made up of 13 amino acids. In DNA form, the CDR3 reads TGCGCCAGCAGCAAATCGGGGTCCACTGAAGCTTTCTTT. This translates into CASSKSGSTEAFF.

The count of this clone is one. This chain uses TRBV4-2 with TRBJ2-1, with 11 bases aligning to TRBD2. CDR1 LGHNA and CDR2 YNFKEQ come from the germline V gene. With V trimmed by 0 bases and J by 0 bases, 10 bases remained unmatched. The length of the CDR3 is 20 residues. The CDR3 nucleotides are TGTGCCAGCAGCCAAGAGTGGACTAGCGGGTTTGGAAGCTCCTACAATGAGCAGTTCTTC. Translated: CASSQEWTSGFGSSYNEQFF.

The chain employs TRBV7-2 and TRBJ2-6, with TRBD2 matching over 7 bases. This CDR3 has 14 amino acids. V dropped 6 bases and J dropped 4; count of bases not matched to a gene: 3. Germline assignment: CDR1 SGHTA and CDR2 FQGNSA. As DNA, the CDR3 is TGTGCCAGCAGATGGGGGGGAGGGGCCAACGTCCTGACTTTC. Protein: CASRWGGGANVLTF.

This clone has just a few counts. The J gene is TRBJ1-1, the V gene TRBV7-2; D is perhaps TRBD1 (6 bases). Deletions cut 5 bases from V and 1 base from J, with 17 bases between. This CDR3 spans 16 amino acids. Germline assignment: CDR1 SGHTA and CDR2 FQGNSA. CDR3 sequence reads: CASSGRRGGGNTEAFF. As DNA, the CDR3 is TGTGCCAGCAGCGGTAGGCGAGGGGGGGGGAACACTGAAGCTTTCTTT.

This rearrangement joins TRBV6-5 to TRBJ2-1; 11 bases match TRBD2. The V and J ends lost 5 bases and 8 bases, in that order; junction bases with no gene match: 8. The V gene's germline CDR1 is MNHEY and CDR2 SVGAGI. This CDR3 has 15 residues. The CDR3 nucleotides are TGTGCCAGCAGTATCACTAGCGGGAGTGGGTATGAGCAGTTCTTC. Encoded protein: CASSITSGSGYEQFF.

DNA of the CDR3: TGTGCCAGCAGCCTCTCTGGAAACACCATATATTTT. Its protein is CASSLSGNTIYF. This sequence joins TRBV12-3 or TRBV12-4 and TRBJ1-3; D gene uncertain. CDR3 size: 12 residues. V lost 6 bases and J lost 0, with 3 bases in between.

The J gene is TRBJ2-5, the V gene TRBV27; TRBD1 agrees at 10 bases. Germline trimming cut 4 bases from V and 3 bases from J; bases unmatched to any gene: 5. Germline V gives CDR1 MNHEY, CDR2 SMNVEV (reference sequence). The CDR3 has 15 amino acids. This chain's CDR3 is CASSWRGTGEETQYF. The CDR3 nucleotides are TGTGCCAGCAGTTGGAGGGGGACAGGGGAAGAGACCCAGTACTTC.

V and J are TRBV19 and TRBJ1-2; D is undetermined. The CDR3 sequence is 14 residues long. The V gene's germline CDR1 is LNHDA and CDR2 SQIVND (reference sequence). V lost 4 bases and J lost 2, with 11 bases in between. Here the CDR3 DNA reads TGTGCCAGTAGTAAGGAACAGCAGAACTATGGCTACACCTTC. Its protein product is CASSKEQQNYGYTF.

The chain combines TRBV6-5 with TRBJ2-3, with D possibly TRBD1 on 5 matching bases. CDR1 and CDR2 (germline): MNHEY, SVGAGI. With 0 bases removed from V and 6 bases from J, the gap between germline ends came to 13 bases. CDR3 length equals 15 residues. The CDR3, as DNA: TGTGCCAGCAGTTACTCGGCAGGGTATGCGGATACGCAGTATTTT. Its protein is CASSYSAGYADTQYF.

This clone has just one count. The rearrangement uses TRBV28 and TRBJ2-3, with D tentatively TRBD2 (5 bases). The CDR3 consists of 11 residues. Trimming shortened V by 8 bases and J by 11 bases, and 14 bases separated the two germline ends. In germline, CDR1 is MDHEN, CDR2 SYDVKM. For the CDR3, the DNA is TGTGCCAGCGCCGGGGAAATCGGGCAGTATTTT. Translation: CASAGEIGQYF. Combining the CDR3 with reference TRBV28 and TRBJ2-3 gives the whole variable domain DVKVTQSSRYLVKRTGEKVFLECVQDMDHENMFWYRQDPGLGLRLIYFSYDVKMKEKGDIPEGYSVSREKKERFSLILESASTNQTSMYLCASAGEIGQYFGPGTRLTVL.

The chain couples TRBV4-3 to TRBJ1-4; TRBD1 might be the D (5 bases). Germline loops: CDR1 LGHNA, CDR2 YSLEER. V lost 3 bases and J lost 7, with 12 bases in between. The CDR3 consists of 14 residues. CDR3 coding DNA: TGCGCCAGCAGCCAGCTGGGGCCGCCTGAAAAACTGTTTTTT. Translated: CASSQLGPPEKLFF.

This sequence joins TRBV20-1 and TRBJ1-2, with D possibly TRBD1 on 5 matching bases. In germline, CDR1 is DFQATT, CDR2 SNEGSKA (reference sequence). The length of the CDR3 is 11 residues. V gave up 7 bases and J gave up 6 bases, with 12 bases separating them. This CDR3 is CSGLGTDGYTF. CDR3 bases: TGCAGTGGGTTGGGGACTGATGGCTACACCTTC.

The chain couples TRBV9 to TRBJ2-6; D is perhaps TRBD1 (6 bases). Germline loops: CDR1 SGDLS, CDR2 YYNGEE. The CDR3 runs 18 residues. Trimming pared 0 bases from V and 0 bases from J, leaving 13 bases between. The CDR3 sequence is CASSVGTVTDSGANVLTF. The CDR3 bases are TGTGCCAGCAGCGTAGGGACAGTTACTGACTCTGGGGCCAACGTCCTGACTTTC.

The genes are TRBV9 and TRBJ2-3, with D possibly being TRBD1 (6 bases). The V gene lost 5 bases and the J gene lost 5 bases, with 21 bases spanning the gap. The CDR3 is made up of 16 amino acids. Germline loops: CDR1 SGDLS, CDR2 YYNGEE. For the CDR3, the DNA is TGTGCCAGCAGTATTCACAGGGACCCTCGGAGAGATACGCAGTATTTT. Translation gives CASSIHRDPRRDTQYF.

The rearrangement joins TRBV5-1 to TRBJ2-1, with D uncertain. Germline lookup yields CDR1 SGHRS and CDR2 YFSETQ. V shed 2 bases and J shed 5 bases, with 8 bases lying between them. CDR3 size: 13 residues. In nucleotides, the CDR3 is TGCGCCAGCAGCTTCGACCAGGACAATGAGCAGTTCTTC. It is translated as CASSFDQDNEQFF.

The chain carries TRBV7-8 and TRBJ2-5; perhaps TRBD2 as D (7 bases). With 8 bases removed from V and 8 bases from J, the gap between germline ends came to 21 bases. The CDR3 covers 14 residues. Germline values: CDR1 SGHVS, CDR2 FQNEAQ. Written as DNA, the CDR3 is TGTGCCAGCCCTCCGGCGGGGGCCGAAGGAACCCAGTACTTC. Its translation is CASPPAGAEGTQYF. Looking up the rest from reference TRBV7-8 and TRBJ2-5 gives the full variable domain: GAGVSQSPRYKVAKRGQDVALRCDPISGHVSLFWYQQALGQGPEFLTYFQNEAQLDKSGLPSDRFFAERPEGSVSTLKIQRTQQEDSAVYLCASPPAGAEGTQYFGPGTRLLVL.